This TCR beta chain was recorded in a study of blood T cells in healthy people across ages. General study points: Donor CMV infection status was unknown, possibly confounding age-related changes in expanded clonotypes.

Trimming at V came to 7 bases and at J to 7 bases, leaving 5 bases not matched to a gene. CDR1 is MNHEY and CDR2 is SVGEGT in the germline V gene. CDR3 size: 12 residues. Remarks on this clonotype: As yet, its antigen is unknown.

A J-beta primer mix and a sample-barcoded 5' primer were used in a second PCR of about 7 to 12 cycles. Tags on each cDNA molecule came from a template-switch adaptor with 12 random nucleotides. One entry per CDR3 protein results from TCRdb running MiXCR on the 5' RACE reads. The sample carries about 1.4 million distinct CDR3 sequences, around 59% recorded once. The extraction recovered at least 5.5 micrograms of total RNA per sample. This chain uses TRBV6-2 or TRBV6-3 with TRBJ1-2, with 8 bases that match TRBD1. The TCR was taken from a man aged 18 to 29 in good health. The sequencing input was blood. The CDR3: CASTDRDRGYTF. The CDR3 DNA reads TGTGCCAGCACGGACAGGGATCGTGGCTACACCTTC.